A selection of T cell receptor beta chains follows, all from one sample in a study of identifying expanded T cells in peripheral blood. Libraries were prepared by immunoSEQ multiplex PCR; TCRdb keeps only in-frame clonotypes and omits some of them. This table has about 90,000 clones, approximately 85% appearing once. The source material was blood. Receptors were obtained from a person aged 18-70 years in good health. Each CDR3 is given with its conserved first and last residue. The size field is filled for only some rows; it gives once, few, many or a size class.

clone_size j_call v_call cdr3_aa
. TRBJ2-1 TRBV6-1 CASSGRELGDEQFF
. TRBJ1-1 TRBV2 CASRDSNTEAFF
few TRBJ1-6 TRBV2 CASGTDNSPLHF
. TRBJ2-4 TRBV20-1 CSARDQGIQYF
. TRBJ1-3 TRBV7-9 CASSLDPGNTIYF
. TRBJ1-6 TRBV4-1 CASSQDRSSYNSPLHF
. TRBJ2-1 TRBV2 CASRKGTAAVRSSYNEQFF
. TRBJ1-6 TRBV19 CASSRILFRTGAKKGALHF
. TRBJ1-5 TRBV5-5 CASSLSNQPQHF
. TRBJ1-5 TRBV19 CATMDMFGRNQPQHF
. TRBJ1-5 TRBV27 CASSQGHEPQHF
. TRBJ2-7 TRBV6-5 CASSWFPGQGHHEQYF
few TRBJ2-1 TRBV9 CASSDSTDGGGYNEQFF
. TRBJ1-2 TRBV6-5 CASSYTDLYGYTF
. TRBJ2-1 TRBV19 CASSKPWLASYNEQFF
. TRBJ2-1 TRBV9 CASSVAEGAPNEQFF
. TRBJ1-3 TRBV28 CASSKFSGNTIYF
. TRBJ1-4 TRBV18 CASSPSQGFFYEKLFF
. TRBJ1-5 TRBV25-1 CASSGQGSNQPQHF
. TRBJ2-1 TRBV11-3 CASSSADRAGYNEQFF
. TRBJ1-5 TRBV18 CASSPRRVGTGIQPQHF
. TRBJ1-5 TRBV5-1 CASSLLGGNQPQHF
once TRBJ1-5 TRBV7-3 CASSLMVGTGHQPQHF
once TRBJ2-1 TRBV29-1 CSVVSASGGALIVDEQFF
. TRBJ2-2 TRBV5-1 CASSLPRLADPLNTGELFF
. TRBJ1-2 TRBV4-1 CASRKIMSEANYGYTF